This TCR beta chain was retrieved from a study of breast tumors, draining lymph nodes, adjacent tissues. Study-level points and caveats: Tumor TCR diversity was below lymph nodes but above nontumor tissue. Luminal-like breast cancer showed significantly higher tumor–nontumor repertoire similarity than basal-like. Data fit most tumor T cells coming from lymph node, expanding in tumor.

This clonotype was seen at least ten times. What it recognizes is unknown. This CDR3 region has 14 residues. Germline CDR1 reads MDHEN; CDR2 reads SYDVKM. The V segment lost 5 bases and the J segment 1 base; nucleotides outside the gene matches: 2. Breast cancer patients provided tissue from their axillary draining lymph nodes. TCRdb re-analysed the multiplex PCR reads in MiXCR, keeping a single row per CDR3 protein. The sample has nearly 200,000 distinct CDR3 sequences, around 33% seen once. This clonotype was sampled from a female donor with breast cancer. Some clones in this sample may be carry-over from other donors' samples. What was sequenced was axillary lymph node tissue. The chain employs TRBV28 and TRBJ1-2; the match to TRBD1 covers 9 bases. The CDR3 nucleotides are TGTGCCAGCAGTAGGACAGGGGTTAACTATGGCTACACCTTC. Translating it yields CASSRTGVNYGYTF.